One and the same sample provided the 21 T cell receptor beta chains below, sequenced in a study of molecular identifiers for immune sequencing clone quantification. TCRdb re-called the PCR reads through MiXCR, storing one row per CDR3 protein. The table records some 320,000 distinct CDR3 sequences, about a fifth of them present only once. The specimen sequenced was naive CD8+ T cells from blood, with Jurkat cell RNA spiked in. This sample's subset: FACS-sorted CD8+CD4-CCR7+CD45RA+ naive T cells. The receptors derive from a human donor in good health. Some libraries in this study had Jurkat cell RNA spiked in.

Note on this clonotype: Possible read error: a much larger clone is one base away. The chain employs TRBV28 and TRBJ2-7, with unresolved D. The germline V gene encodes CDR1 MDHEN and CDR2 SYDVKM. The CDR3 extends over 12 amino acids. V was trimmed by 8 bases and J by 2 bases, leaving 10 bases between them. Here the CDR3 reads CASEDGAYEQYF. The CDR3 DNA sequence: TGTGCCAGCGAGGACGGTGCCTACGAGCAGTACTTC.

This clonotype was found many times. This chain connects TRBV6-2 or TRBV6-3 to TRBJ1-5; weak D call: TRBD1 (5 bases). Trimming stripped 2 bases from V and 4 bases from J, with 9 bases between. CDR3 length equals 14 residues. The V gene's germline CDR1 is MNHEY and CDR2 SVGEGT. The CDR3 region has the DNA TGTGCCAGCAGTTACCTAGACAGAAATCAGCCCCAGCATTTT. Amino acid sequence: CASSYLDRNQPQHF.

CDR3 DNA sequence: TGTGCCAGCAGCTTAGGCCTCGGTAGACACGGCGGGACGGGTGAAAAACTGTTTTTT. This translates into CASSLGLGRHGGTGEKLFF. The chain links TRBV11-2 to TRBJ1-4; tentatively, D is TRBD1 (5 bases). CDR3 length: 19 amino acids. The germline gives CDR1 SGHAT, CDR2 FQNNGV. The ends were cut back, 1 base at V and 7 bases at J, with 25 bases in the middle.

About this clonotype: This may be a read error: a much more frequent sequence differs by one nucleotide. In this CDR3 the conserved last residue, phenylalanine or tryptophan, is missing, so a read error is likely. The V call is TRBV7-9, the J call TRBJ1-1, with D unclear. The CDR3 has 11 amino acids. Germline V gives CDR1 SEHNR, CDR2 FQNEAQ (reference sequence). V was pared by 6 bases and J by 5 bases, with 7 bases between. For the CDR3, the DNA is TGTGCCAGCAGACACCGGACTGAAGCTTTCCTT. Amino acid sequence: CASRHRTEAFL.

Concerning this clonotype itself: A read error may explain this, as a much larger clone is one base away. CDR3 region: CASGWAGQINTGELFF. As DNA, the CDR3 is TGTGCCAGCGGCTGGGCGGGTCAGATTAACACCGGGGAGCTGTTTTTT. The chain employs TRBV27 and TRBJ2-2, with D perhaps matching TRBD2 (5 bases). Between the trimmed V and J ends, which lost 8 bases and 2 bases, there was a span of 18 bases. From germline, CDR1 is MNHEY and CDR2 SMNVEV (reference sequence). The length of the CDR3 is 16 residues.

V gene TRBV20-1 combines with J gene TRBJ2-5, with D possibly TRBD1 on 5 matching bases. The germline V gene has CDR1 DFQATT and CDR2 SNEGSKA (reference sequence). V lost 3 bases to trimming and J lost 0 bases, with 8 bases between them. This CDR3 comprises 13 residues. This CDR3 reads CSASKGYQETQYF. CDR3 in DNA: TGCAGTGCTAGTAAGGGGTACCAAGAGACCCAGTACTTC.

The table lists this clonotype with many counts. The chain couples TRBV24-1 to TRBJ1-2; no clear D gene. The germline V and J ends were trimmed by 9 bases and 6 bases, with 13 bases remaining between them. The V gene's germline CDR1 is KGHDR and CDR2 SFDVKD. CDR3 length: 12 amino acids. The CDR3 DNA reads TGTGCCACCCCTGAGACGTTCGATGGCTACACCTTC. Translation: CATPETFDGYTF.

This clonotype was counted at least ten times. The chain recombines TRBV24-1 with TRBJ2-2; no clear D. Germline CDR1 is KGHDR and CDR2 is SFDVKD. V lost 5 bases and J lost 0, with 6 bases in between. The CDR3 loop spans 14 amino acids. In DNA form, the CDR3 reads TGTGCCACCAGTGCGCAGCCGAACACCGGGGAGCTGTTTTTT. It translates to CATSAQPNTGELFF.

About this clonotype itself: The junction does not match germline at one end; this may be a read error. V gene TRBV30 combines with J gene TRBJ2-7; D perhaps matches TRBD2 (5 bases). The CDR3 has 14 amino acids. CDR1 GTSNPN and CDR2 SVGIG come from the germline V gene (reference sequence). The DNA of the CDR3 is TGTGCCTGGAGTGTACGACCTAGCTTCTACGGGCAGTACTTC. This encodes CAWSVRPSFYGQYF.

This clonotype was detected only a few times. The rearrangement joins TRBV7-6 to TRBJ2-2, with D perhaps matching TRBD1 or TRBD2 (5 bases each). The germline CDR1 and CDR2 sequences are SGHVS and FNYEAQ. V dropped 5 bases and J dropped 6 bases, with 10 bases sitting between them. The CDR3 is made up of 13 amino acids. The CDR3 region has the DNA TGTGCCAGCAGCCCCATGGGGGCCGGGGAGCTGTTTTTT. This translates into CASSPMGAGELFF.

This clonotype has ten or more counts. The CDR3 sequence: CASKGLAGGPTHEQFF. The CDR3 DNA sequence: TGTGCCAGCAAGGGACTAGCGGGAGGGCCAACGCATGAGCAGTTCTTC. The V gene is TRBV6-5, the J gene TRBJ2-1; TRBD2 agrees at 16 bases. CDR1 is MNHEY and CDR2 is SVGAGI in the germline V gene. CDR3 size: 16 residues. The junction had 8 bases not matched to a gene; V was cut back by 7 bases and J by 8 bases.

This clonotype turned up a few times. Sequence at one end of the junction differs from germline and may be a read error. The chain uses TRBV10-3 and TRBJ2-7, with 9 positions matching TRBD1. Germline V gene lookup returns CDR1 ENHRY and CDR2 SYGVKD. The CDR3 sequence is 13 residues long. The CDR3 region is CANSGDREYEQYF. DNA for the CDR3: TGTGCCAACAGTGGGGACAGGGAGTACGAGCAGTACTTC.

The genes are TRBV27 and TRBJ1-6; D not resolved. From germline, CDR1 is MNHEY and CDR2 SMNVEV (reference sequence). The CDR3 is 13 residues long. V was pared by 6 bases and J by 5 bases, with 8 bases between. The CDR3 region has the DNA TGTGCCAGCAGGAGGACGCATAATTCACCCCTCCACTTT. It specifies CASRRTHNSPLHF.

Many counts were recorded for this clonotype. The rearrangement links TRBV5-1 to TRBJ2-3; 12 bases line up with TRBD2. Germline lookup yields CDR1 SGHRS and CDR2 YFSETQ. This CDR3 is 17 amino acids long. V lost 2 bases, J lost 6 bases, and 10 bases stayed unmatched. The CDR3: CASSLRTSGMTEDTQYF. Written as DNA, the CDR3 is TGCGCCAGCAGCTTACGGACTAGCGGGATGACAGAGGATACGCAGTATTTT.

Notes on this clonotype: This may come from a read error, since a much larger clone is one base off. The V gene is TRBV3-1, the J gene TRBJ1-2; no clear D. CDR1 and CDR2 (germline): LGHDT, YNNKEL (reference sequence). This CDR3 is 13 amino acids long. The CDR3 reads CVSSHKWGYGYTF. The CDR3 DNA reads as TGTGTCAGCAGCCACAAGTGGGGTTATGGCTACACCTTC. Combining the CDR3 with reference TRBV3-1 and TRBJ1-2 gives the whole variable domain DTAVSQTPKYLVTQMGNDKSIKCEQNLGHDTMYWYKQDSKKFLKIMFSYNNKELIINETVPNRFSPKSPDKAHLNLHINSLELGDSAVYFCVSSHKWGYGYTFGSGTRLTVV.

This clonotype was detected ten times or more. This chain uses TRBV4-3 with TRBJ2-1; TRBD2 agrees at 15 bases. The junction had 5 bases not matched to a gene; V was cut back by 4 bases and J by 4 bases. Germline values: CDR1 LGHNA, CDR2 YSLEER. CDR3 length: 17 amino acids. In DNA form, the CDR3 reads TGCGCCAGCAGCCTCCGGACTAGCGGGGGGGATTACAATGAGCAGTTCTTC. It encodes CASSLRTSGGDYNEQFF.

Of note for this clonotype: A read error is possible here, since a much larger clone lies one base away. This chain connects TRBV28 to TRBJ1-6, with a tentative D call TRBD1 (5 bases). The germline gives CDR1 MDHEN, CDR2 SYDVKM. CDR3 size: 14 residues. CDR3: CAGSPMGGASPLHF. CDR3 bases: TGTGCCGGCAGTCCCATGGGGGGAGCCTCACCCCTCCACTTT.

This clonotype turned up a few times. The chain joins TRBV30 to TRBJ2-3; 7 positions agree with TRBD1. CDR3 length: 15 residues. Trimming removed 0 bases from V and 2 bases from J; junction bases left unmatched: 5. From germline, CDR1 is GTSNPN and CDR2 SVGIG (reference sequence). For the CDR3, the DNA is TGTGCCTGGAGTGTTTTGACAGGGAACACAGATACGCAGTATTTT. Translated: CAWSVLTGNTDTQYF.

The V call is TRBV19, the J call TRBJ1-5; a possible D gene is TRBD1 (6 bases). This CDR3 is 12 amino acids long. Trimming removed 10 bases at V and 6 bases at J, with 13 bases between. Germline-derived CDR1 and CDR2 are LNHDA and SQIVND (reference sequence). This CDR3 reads CATATGFQPQHF. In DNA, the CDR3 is TGTGCCACCGCCACAGGGTTTCAGCCCCAGCATTTT.

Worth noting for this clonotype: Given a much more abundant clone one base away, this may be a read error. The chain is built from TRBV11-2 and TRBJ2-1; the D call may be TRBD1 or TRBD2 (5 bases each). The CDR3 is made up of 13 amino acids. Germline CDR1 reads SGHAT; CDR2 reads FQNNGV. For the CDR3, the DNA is TGTGCCAGCAGCTTTGCTGGGACCCCTGAGCAGCTCTTC. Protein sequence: CASSFAGTPEQLF. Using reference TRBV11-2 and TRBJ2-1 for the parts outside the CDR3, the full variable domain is EAGVAQSPRYKIIEKRQSVAFWCNPISGHATLYWYQQILGQGPKLLIQFQNNGVVDDSQLPKDRFSAERLKGVDSTLKIQPAKLEDSAVYLCASSFAGTPEQLFGPGTRLTVL.

DNA for the CDR3: TGCGCCAGCACTGACAGTTTATACACAGATACGCAGTATTTT. It translates to CASTDSLYTDTQYF. The chain links TRBV4-3 to TRBJ2-3; D possibly corresponds to TRBD1 (5 bases). Trimming cost V 7 bases and J 2 bases, with 13 bases left between them. CDR1 is LGHNA and CDR2 is YSLEER in the germline V gene. The CDR3 sequence is 14 residues long.